One sample yielded the 27 T cell receptor beta chains listed below, sequenced in a study of human T cells and chemical hapten exposure. TCRdb used MiXCR to reprocess the RACE reads, holding one entry per CDR3 protein. The table lists some 400,000 distinct CDR3 sequences, roughly 5% of them singletons. Described time point: patch test 1, 2 weeks after DPC sensitization. As to treatment: therapeutic diphenylcyclopropenone sensitization with weekly scalp DPC. The specimen was whole blood, collected in connection with sensitization to the hapten diphenylcyclopropenone (DPC). The receptors come from a woman aged 50 to 60 with alopecia areata. Some clones in this sample may be carry-over from other donors' samples.

This clonotype was recorded at least ten times. CDR3 DNA sequence: TGTGCCAGCAGCCTGACTAGCGGGAGGTTCACAGATACGCAGTATTTT. Translating gives CASSLTSGRFTDTQYF. The rearrangement joins TRBV12-3 or TRBV12-4 to TRBJ2-3; 13 bases map to TRBD2. With 6 bases clipped from V and 2 bases from J, the junction kept 5 bases outside the gene matches. This CDR3 region has 16 residues.

The rearrangement links TRBV6-2 or TRBV6-3 to TRBJ2-1; 7 positions match TRBD1. Germline lookup yields CDR1 MNHEY and CDR2 SVGEGT. The CDR3 is 15 amino acids. J lost 4 bases, V lost 1 base, and 4 bases had no gene match. This chain's CDR3 is CASSYLPGGYNEQFF. As DNA, the CDR3 is TGTGCCAGCAGTTACTTACCAGGGGGATACAATGAGCAGTTCTTC.

The genes are TRBV20-1 and TRBJ1-5; D gene ambiguous. Germline CDR1 and CDR2: DFQATT and SNEGSKA (reference sequence). Trimming pared 0 bases from V and 4 bases from J, leaving 10 bases between. This CDR3 is 14 amino acids long. CDR3 amino acids: CSARDGWGNQPQHF. The CDR3 coding sequence is TGCAGTGCTAGAGACGGCTGGGGTAATCAGCCCCAGCATTTT.

This clonotype was recorded at least ten times. The chain carries TRBV7-9 and TRBJ1-6; D remains unclear. Germline CDR1 reads SEHNR; CDR2 reads FQNEAQ (reference sequence). Trimming removed 3 bases from V and 16 bases from J, with 13 bases in between. This CDR3 contains 12 residues. The CDR3, as DNA: TGTGCCAGCAGCTTGGTTGCGCGGTCTCTCCACTTT. Residues: CASSLVARSLHF.

This clonotype has just a few counts. V gene TRBV29-1 combines with J gene TRBJ1-4; D unclear. The CDR3 runs to 12 residues. In germline, CDR1 is SQVTM, CDR2 ANQGSEA. V lost 4 bases and J lost 10, with 13 bases in between. The CDR3, as DNA: TGCAGCGTTGGCGGTGCATTCGGAAAACTGTTTTTT. Its protein product is CSVGGAFGKLFF. Complete variable domain (other parts from reference TRBV29-1 and TRBJ1-4): SAVISQKPSRDICQRGTSLTIQCQVDSQVTMMFWYRQQPGQSLTLIATANQGSEATYESGFVIDKFPISRPNLTFSTLTVSNMSPEDSSIYLCSVGGAFGKLFFGSGTQLSVL.

Concerning this clonotype itself: A much larger clone differs by one base, so this may be a read error. The genes are TRBV6-1 and TRBJ2-6; D call uncertain. This CDR3 contains 19 residues. Germline V lookup: CDR1 MNHNS, CDR2 SASEGT. The V and J ends lost 5 bases and 0 bases respectively, with 20 bases between them. CDR3 region: CASSRPGRKISSGANVLTF. DNA for the CDR3: TGTGCCAGCAGTCGTCCTGGCCGCAAAATCAGCTCTGGGGCCAACGTCCTGACTTTC.

This clonotype came up many times. This chain uses TRBV9 with TRBJ1-2; no clear D gene. V was pared by 2 bases and J by 5 bases, with 10 bases between. The CDR3 contains 13 residues. Germline CDR1 and CDR2: SGDLS and YYNGEE. CDR3 bases: TGTGCCAGCAGCGTTAGCGACACATATGGCTACACCTTC. It specifies CASSVSDTYGYTF.

This clonotype was observed a handful of times. This sequence joins TRBV7-2 and TRBJ2-5; 8 bases align to TRBD2. This CDR3 comprises 15 residues. V was pared by 5 bases and J by 5 bases, with 10 bases of the junction left unmatched. Germline CDR1 reads SGHTA; CDR2 reads FQGNSA. CDR3 loop: CASSARIGRGETQYF. The CDR3, as DNA: TGTGCCAGCAGCGCGCGAATCGGGAGGGGGGAGACCCAGTACTTC.

This clonotype was recorded many times. The V gene is TRBV4-3, the J gene TRBJ2-5; D remains unclear. Trimming left V 1 base short and J 4 bases short, with 7 bases between. In germline, CDR1 is LGHNA, CDR2 YSLEER. The CDR3 is 13 amino acids. CDR3 residues: CASSQAIRETQYF. The CDR3 coding sequence is TGCGCCAGCAGCCAAGCAATCAGAGAGACCCAGTACTTC.

This clonotype showed up many times. V is TRBV7-2 and J is TRBJ1-6; no definite D call. V lost 1 base, J lost 0 bases, and 7 bases lay in between. Germline V gene data show CDR1 as SGHTA and CDR2 as FQGNSA. The CDR3 covers 16 residues. CDR3 amino acids: CASSLVPSSYNSPLHF. The DNA of the CDR3 is TGTGCCAGCAGCTTAGTTCCGAGCTCCTATAATTCACCCCTCCACTTT. Supplemented by reference TRBV7-2 and TRBJ1-6, the full variable domain reads GAGVSQSPSNKVTEKGKDVELRCDPISGHTALYWYRQSLGQGLEFLIYFQGNSAPDKSGLPSDRFSAERTGGSVSTLTIQRTQQEDSAVYLCASSLVPSSYNSPLHFGNGTRLTVT.

This clonotype has just a few counts. The chain recombines TRBV5-1 with TRBJ2-1, with D possibly TRBD2 on 5 matching bases. V lost 3 bases to trimming and J lost 9 bases, with 10 bases between them. The V gene's germline CDR1 is SGHRS and CDR2 YFSETQ. The CDR3 is 12 residues long. CDR3 sequence reads: CASSSAGGEQFF. The CDR3 DNA reads TGCGCCAGCAGCTCCGCCGGAGGTGAGCAGTTCTTC.

There are many counts of this clonotype. The V gene is TRBV10-2, the J gene TRBJ1-4; D may be TRBD1 (5 bases). The CDR3 is 13 amino acids. CDR1 WSHSY and CDR2 SAAADI come from the germline V gene. V was cut by 9 bases and J by 8 bases, with 16 bases left in between. CDR3 residues: CASGALTGEKLFF. The CDR3 DNA reads TGCGCCAGTGGGGCCTTAACTGGCGAAAAACTGTTTTTT.

The table lists this clonotype with many counts. The V call is TRBV28, the J call TRBJ2-7; tentatively, D is TRBD1 (6 bases). Germline loops: CDR1 MDHEN, CDR2 SYDVKM. The CDR3 has 17 residues. Trimming pared 2 bases from V and 4 bases from J, leaving 21 bases between. CDR3 nucleotide sequence: TGTGCCAGCAGTTTACCCCGGGACATGGGGATACGGTACGAGCAGTACTTC. It encodes CASSLPRDMGIRYEQYF.

This clonotype was seen at least ten times. The chain is built from TRBV10-3 and TRBJ1-5; no clear D. The CDR3 consists of 14 residues. The V end lost 2 bases, the J end lost 1 base, and 6 bases lay between the germline ends. Looked up from germline, CDR1 is ENHRY and CDR2 is SYGVKD. CDR3 protein: CAISETRSNQPQHF. The CDR3 DNA follows: TGTGCCATCAGTGAGACAAGAAGCAATCAGCCCCAGCATTTT.

This chain links TRBV28 with TRBJ1-5, with D perhaps TRBD1 (6 bases). The CDR3 length is 15 residues. Germline V lookup: CDR1 MDHEN, CDR2 SYDVKM. V lost 5 bases to trimming and J lost 3 bases, with 14 bases between them. CDR3 coding DNA: TGTGCCAGCAGTCCCACGACAGGCTCCAATCAGCCCCAGCATTTT. The encoded protein is CASSPTTGSNQPQHF.

To note about this clonotype: This may come from a read error, since a much larger clone is one base off. The rearrangement uses TRBV29-1 and TRBJ2-3; D perhaps matches TRBD2 (6 bases). Per the germline V gene, CDR1 is SQVTM and CDR2 is ANQGSEA. V shed 6 bases and J shed 2 bases, with 15 bases lying between them. CDR3 length: 14 amino acids. The CDR3 DNA follows: TGCAGCGTGTACGGGGAGGCCCTCACAGATACGCAGTATTTT. This gives the protein CSVYGEALTDTQYF.

This clonotype has at least ten counts. This rearrangement joins TRBV10-3 to TRBJ2-7; no clear D. Looked up from germline, CDR1 is ENHRY and CDR2 is SYGVKD. The CDR3 is made up of 13 amino acids. V shed 4 bases and J shed 1 base, with 8 bases lying between them. This CDR3 is CAISAAASYEQYF. The CDR3 DNA reads as TGTGCCATCAGTGCGGCGGCGTCCTACGAGCAGTACTTC.

The CDR3 sequence: CASSQERSADPRYEQYF. The CDR3 region has the DNA TGTGCCAGCAGCCAAGAACGGTCGGCGGACCCCCGCTACGAGCAGTACTTC. The gene calls are TRBV3-1 and TRBJ2-7; D is unclear. V lost 0 bases and J 3 bases, leaving 18 bases between the germline ends. In germline, CDR1 is LGHDT, CDR2 YNNKEL (reference sequence). The CDR3 is 17 amino acids.

This clonotype was recorded at least ten times. The V gene is TRBV5-1, the J gene TRBJ1-1; no reliable D call. V was shortened by 2 bases and J by 1 base, with 9 bases between the two germline ends. The CDR3 loop spans 14 amino acids. Germline CDR1 reads SGHRS; CDR2 reads YFSETQ. Here the CDR3 reads CASSFQSQNTEAFF. The CDR3 nucleotides read TGCGCCAGCAGCTTCCAGTCTCAGAACACTGAAGCTTTCTTT.

This chain connects TRBV4-3 to TRBJ2-2; D gene unclear. Germline-derived CDR1 and CDR2 are LGHNA and YSLEER. The CDR3 consists of 13 residues. Between the trimmed V and J ends, which lost 4 bases and 8 bases, there was a span of 11 bases. The CDR3 coding sequence is TGCGCCAGCAGCCCCTTCCCGTCGGGGGAGCTGTTTTTT. Translation gives CASSPFPSGELFF.

This clonotype was recorded a few times. V gene TRBV5-1 combines with J gene TRBJ2-3; no definite D call. This CDR3 spans 14 amino acids. Between the trimmed V and J ends, which lost 4 bases and 0 bases, there was a span of 9 bases. Germline CDR1 and CDR2: SGHRS and YFSETQ. In DNA form, the CDR3 reads TGCGCCAGCAGCATAGGGCCGAGCACAGATACGCAGTATTTT. This sequence encodes CASSIGPSTDTQYF.

This clonotype occurred many times. The chain is built from TRBV29-1 and TRBJ2-1, with TRBD1 identical over 8 bases. Trimming removed 3 bases from V and 6 bases from J; junction bases left unmatched: 4. The CDR3 runs 13 residues. Germline V gene lookup returns CDR1 SQVTM and CDR2 ANQGSEA. The CDR3 DNA reads TGCAGCGTTGAGGGGCAGGGGGCCAATGAGCAGTTCTTC. Translation gives CSVEGQGANEQFF.

Here the CDR3 reads CATSRDSWTEAFF. Here the CDR3 DNA reads TGTGCCACCAGCAGGGACAGTTGGACTGAAGCTTTCTTT. J is TRBJ1-1 and V is TRBV15; D might be TRBD1 (6 bases). Trimming left V 3 bases short and J 5 bases short, with 10 bases between. The V gene's germline CDR1 is LNHNV and CDR2 YYDKDF (reference sequence). CDR3 length: 13 amino acids.

The V and J genes are TRBV5-1 and TRBJ2-1, with D hard to call. The germline V gene encodes CDR1 SGHRS and CDR2 YFSETQ. CDR3 length equals 13 residues. V was pared by 4 bases and J by 8 bases, with 13 bases between. The DNA of the CDR3 is TGCGCCAGCAGCCTATCCAGGTCTGATGAGCAGTTCTTC. As protein: CASSLSRSDEQFF.

The chain links TRBV5-1 to TRBJ2-3; unclear D gene. Germline V gene sequence: CDR1 SGHRS, CDR2 YFSETQ. This CDR3 is 14 amino acids long. V lost 1 base to trimming and J lost 4 bases, with 10 bases between them. The CDR3 region has the DNA TGCGCCAGCAGCTTGTCACAGATCGCAGATACGCAGTATTTT. It translates to CASSLSQIADTQYF.

V and J are TRBV4-2 and TRBJ2-3; 8 bases match TRBD2. The germline V gene encodes CDR1 LGHNA and CDR2 YNFKEQ. CDR3 length equals 15 residues. Trimming removed 0 bases from V and 5 bases from J; junction bases left unmatched: 4. CDR3 coding DNA: TGTGCCAGCAGCCAAGAGGACGGGGGGGGAGATACGCAGTATTTT. As protein: CASSQEDGGGDTQYF.

This clonotype was seen many times. This chain uses TRBV4-2 with TRBJ2-6; D is unresolved. This CDR3 has 16 amino acids. The germline V gene has CDR1 LGHNA and CDR2 YNFKEQ. Trimming removed 0 bases at V and 2 bases at J, with 8 bases between. The DNA for the CDR3 is TGTGCCAGCAGCCAAGAGGCTGCAACTGGGGCCAACGTCCTGACTTTC. Translated: CASSQEAATGANVLTF.